A single sample gave rise to the 32 T cell receptor beta chains below, sequenced in a study of shared clonotypes between healthy human individuals. The assay was immunoSEQ multiplex PCR, and TCRdb's table has in-frame clones only and misses some. In the table there are roughly 1 million clones, approximately 72% of which are singletons. The sequencing sample was made of memory CD4+ T cells sorted from blood. The subset was: CD45RA-negative fraction. These receptors were obtained from a man aged 18 to 29 in good health.

This chain links TRBV7-8 with TRBJ2-2; 7 bases line up with TRBD2. This CDR3 has 15 residues. V gave up 5 bases and J gave up 1 base; unmatched junction bases: 4. CDR1 and CDR2 from the germline V gene are SGHVS and FQNEAQ. CDR3 amino acids: CASSAASGNTGELFF. DNA of the CDR3: TGTGCCAGCAGCGCAGCTAGCGGGAACACCGGGGAGCTGTTTTTT.

V gene TRBV7-2 combines with J gene TRBJ1-3, with 7 bases lining up with TRBD1. The CDR3 length is 15 residues. V dropped 5 bases and J dropped 0; count of bases not matched to a gene: 4. Germline V gene lookup returns CDR1 SGHTA and CDR2 FQGNSA. The CDR3 is CASSRQGHSGNTIYF. DNA of the CDR3: TGTGCCAGCAGCCGACAGGGCCACTCTGGAAACACCATATATTTT.

This clone was observed a handful of times. This rearrangement joins TRBV2 to TRBJ2-2; D unclear. CDR1 is SNHLY, CDR2 FYNNEI, per germline. The ends were cut back, 4 bases at V and 3 bases at J, with 9 bases in the middle. The CDR3 loop spans 14 amino acids. The CDR3 sequence is CASSVGLDTGELFF. In DNA form, the CDR3 reads TGTGCCAGCAGTGTAGGGCTAGACACCGGGGAGCTGTTTTTT.

The J gene is TRBJ1-1, the V gene TRBV5-1, with 8 bases identical to TRBD1. The CDR3 extends over 15 amino acids. V was clipped by 4 bases and J by 0 bases; unmatched bases: 5. Germline-derived CDR1 and CDR2 are SGHRS and YFSETQ. Here the CDR3 reads CASSLRQGMNTEAFF. The CDR3 nucleotides are TGCGCCAGCAGCCTACGACAGGGGATGAACACTGAAGCTTTCTTT.

The genes are TRBV5-1 and TRBJ1-1; D uncertain. CDR1 is SGHRS and CDR2 is YFSETQ in the germline V gene. V was shortened by 0 bases and J by 2 bases, with 8 bases between the two germline ends. CDR3 length: 14 amino acids. This chain's CDR3 is CASSLVTDNTEAFF. CDR3 nucleotide sequence: TGCGCCAGCAGCTTGGTTACAGACAACACTGAAGCTTTCTTT.

V usage is TRBV5-6 and J usage is TRBJ2-7; TRBD1 matches at 8 bases. Germline V gene lookup returns CDR1 SGHDT and CDR2 YYEEEE. Trimming removed 3 bases from V and 1 base from J; junction bases left unmatched: 9. CDR3 length: 16 amino acids. The CDR3 region is CASSSSFWTGSYEQYF. Here the CDR3 DNA reads TGTGCCAGCAGCTCCTCCTTCTGGACAGGGTCCTACGAGCAGTACTTC.

The chain employs TRBV15 and TRBJ1-1; TRBD1 might be the D (5 bases). The CDR3 runs 16 residues. Trimming removed 0 bases from V and 3 bases from J, with 14 bases in between. The germline gives CDR1 LNHNV, CDR2 YYDKDF (reference sequence). For the CDR3, the DNA is TGTGCCACCAGCAGAGATCGGGGGGGTTTTTACACTGAAGCTTTCTTT. Residues: CATSRDRGGFYTEAFF.

V gene TRBV30 combines with J gene TRBJ1-6, with a possible D match to TRBD1 (6 bases). CDR3 length equals 13 residues. Trimming removed 3 bases from V and 6 bases from J, with 9 bases in between. Germline values: CDR1 GTSNPN, CDR2 SVGIG (reference sequence). This CDR3 reads CAWRMDSNSPLHF. CDR3 bases: TGTGCCTGGAGGATGGACAGTAATTCACCCCTCCACTTT. Full variable domain (missing parts from reference TRBV30 and TRBJ1-6): SQTIHQWPATLVQPVGSPLSLECTVEGTSNPNLYWYRQAAGRGLQLLFYSVGIGQISSEVPQNLSASRPQDRQFILSSKKLLLSDSGFYLCAWRMDSNSPLHFGNGTRLTVT.

This clone was seen repeatedly, ten times or more. The rearrangement joins TRBV2 to TRBJ1-4, with a possible D match to TRBD1 (5 bases). The CDR3 has 15 residues. Germline V gives CDR1 SNHLY, CDR2 FYNNEI. V lost 7 bases and J 1 base, leaving 13 bases between the germline ends. CDR3 sequence reads: CASTPWGLTNEKLFF. The CDR3 DNA is TGTGCCAGCACCCCCTGGGGACTAACTAATGAAAAACTGTTTTTT. The full variable domain, in which reference TRBV2 and TRBJ1-4 provide the parts outside the CDR3, is EPEVTQTPSHQVTQMGQEVILRCVPISNHLYFYWYRQILGQKVEFLVSFYNNEISEKSEIFDDQFSVERPDGSNFTLKIRSTKLEDSAMYFCASTPWGLTNEKLFFGSGTQLSVL.

The V call is TRBV6-6, the J call TRBJ2-7; tentatively, D is TRBD1 (6 bases). Trimming pared 8 bases from V and 7 bases from J, leaving 12 bases between. Germline lookup yields CDR1 MNHNY and CDR2 SVGAGI (reference sequence). This CDR3 has 11 amino acids. DNA for the CDR3: TGTGCCAGCCAAACAGGGAATGAGCAGTACTTC. Translated, it gives CASQTGNEQYF.

The CDR3 bases are TGTGCCAGCACTACACCCAAGGGCGTCGGGGGAAACACCATATATTTT. Amino acid sequence: CASTTPKGVGGNTIYF. The chain couples TRBV28 to TRBJ1-3; D is unclear. V lost 7 bases and J 4 bases, leaving 20 bases between the germline ends. The CDR3 contains 16 residues. Per germline, CDR1 MDHEN and CDR2 SYDVKM. Based on the CDR3 plus reference TRBV28 and TRBJ1-3, the full variable domain is DVKVTQSSRYLVKRTGEKVFLECVQDMDHENMFWYRQDPGLGLRLIYFSYDVKMKEKGDIPEGYSVSREKKERFSLILESASTNQTSMYLCASTTPKGVGGNTIYFGEGSWLTVV.

This chain links TRBV5-1 with TRBJ1-3; tentative D call: TRBD1 (6 bases). The germline V gene has CDR1 SGHRS and CDR2 YFSETQ. The CDR3 loop spans 15 amino acids. V was clipped by 4 bases and J by 4 bases, with 15 bases between them. This CDR3 reads CASSPVWDTGNTIYF. CDR3 bases: TGCGCCAGCAGCCCGGTATGGGACACCGGAAACACCATATATTTT.

The chain combines TRBV5-1 with TRBJ2-5, with 8 positions matching TRBD1. Trimming removed 0 bases from V and 5 bases from J; junction bases left unmatched: 6. Germline V CDR1 and CDR2: SGHRS, YFSETQ. The CDR3 is 15 amino acids. DNA for the CDR3: TGCGCCAGCAGCTTGGCCCTAGGACAGGGTGAGACCCAGTACTTC. Translation: CASSLALGQGETQYF.

V usage is TRBV13 and J usage is TRBJ2-5, with D perhaps assigned TRBD1 or TRBD2 (5 bases each). The CDR3 is made up of 15 amino acids. V lost 2 bases to trimming and J lost 7 bases, with 17 bases between them. The germline CDR1 and CDR2 sequences are PRHDT and FYEKMQ (reference sequence). CDR3: CASSLQGANWGTQYF. The CDR3 nucleotides read TGTGCCAGCAGCTTACAGGGAGCCAACTGGGGGACCCAGTACTTC.

The chain carries TRBV30 and TRBJ1-3; possibly TRBD1 for D (5 bases). CDR1 and CDR2 from the germline V gene are GTSNPN and SVGIG (reference sequence). The CDR3 has 16 residues. Trimming left V 2 bases short and J 0 bases short, with 14 bases between. CDR3 nucleotide sequence: TGTGCCTGGAGTCCGTGGGGGGGGAGCTCTGGAAACACCATATATTTT. It translates to CAWSPWGGSSGNTIYF. Based on the CDR3 plus reference TRBV30 and TRBJ1-3, the full variable domain is SQTIHQWPATLVQPVGSPLSLECTVEGTSNPNLYWYRQAAGRGLQLLFYSVGIGQISSEVPQNLSASRPQDRQFILSSKKLLLSDSGFYLCAWSPWGGSSGNTIYFGEGSWLTVV.

This clone appeared a few times. CDR3 sequence (DNA): TGTGCTAGTGGTTTGATCTGGGGCTCAGGGGGCTCCTACAATGAGCAGTTCTTC. Protein: CASGLIWGSGGSYNEQFF. This rearrangement joins TRBV12-5 to TRBJ2-1; 7 nucleotides agree with TRBD1. Unmatched junction bases numbered 10, after V lost 2 bases and J lost 0 bases. This CDR3 region has 18 residues. The germline V gene has CDR1 LGHNT and CDR2 FRNRAP.

The chain employs TRBV6-6 and TRBJ2-2; D may correspond to TRBD1 or TRBD2 (5 bases each). Germline V lookup: CDR1 MNHNY, CDR2 SVGAGI (reference sequence). Trimming cost V 8 bases and J 5 bases, with 21 bases left between them. The CDR3 covers 16 residues. The CDR3 sequence: CASQDPGASRTGELFF. CDR3 in DNA: TGTGCCAGCCAAGACCCCGGGGCTTCGAGGACCGGGGAGCTGTTTTTT.

This clone was seen just once. V usage is TRBV27 and J usage is TRBJ2-7, with TRBD2 matching 7 bases. Germline V gives CDR1 MNHEY, CDR2 SMNVEV (reference sequence). The J segment lost 3 bases and the V segment lost 2 bases, leaving 4 bases of the junction unmatched. The CDR3 is 14 amino acids. CDR3 sequence: CASSLKRDNYEQYF. Written as DNA, the CDR3 is TGTGCCAGCAGTTTAAAGCGGGATAACTACGAGCAGTACTTC.

V gene TRBV7-8 combines with J gene TRBJ1-2; D possibly corresponds to TRBD1 (5 bases). CDR3 length: 14 residues. The germline V gene has CDR1 SGHVS and CDR2 FQNEAQ. V gave up 2 bases and J gave up 8 bases, with 15 bases separating them. CDR3 sequence reads: CASSLLYGAGGYTF. The CDR3 nucleotides read TGTGCCAGCAGCTTACTCTATGGGGCCGGGGGCTACACCTTC.

This clone was seen a few times. J is TRBJ2-1 and V is TRBV7-2; D possibly uses TRBD1 or TRBD2 (5 bases each). Germline V lookup: CDR1 SGHTA, CDR2 FQGNSA. The CDR3 extends over 14 amino acids. Trimming shortened V by 1 base and J by 3 bases, and 7 bases separated the two germline ends. The DNA of the CDR3 is TGTGCCAGCAGCTTAGGGGGGTTCTACAATGAGCAGTTCTTC. The encoded protein is CASSLGGFYNEQFF.

The chain recombines TRBV2 with TRBJ2-7; the match to TRBD2 covers 10 bases. Germline CDR1 and CDR2: SNHLY and FYNNEI. The CDR3 has 15 residues. V lost 6 bases, J lost 2 bases, and 7 bases stayed unmatched. In DNA form, the CDR3 reads TGTGCCAGCAGGGCTCTAGCGGGAGCGCCCTACGAGCAGTACTTC. Translated: CASRALAGAPYEQYF.

The chain links TRBV4-1 to TRBJ2-5; D may be TRBD2 (5 bases). The CDR3 length is 14 residues. In germline, CDR1 is MGHRA, CDR2 YSYEKL. V was shortened by 3 bases and J by 1 base, with 9 bases between the two germline ends. The CDR3 nucleotides read TGCGCCAGCAGCCAGCGCCGGGGCCAAGAGACCCAGTACTTC. The encoded protein is CASSQRRGQETQYF.

The V and J genes are TRBV11-2 and TRBJ1-5, with D maybe TRBD1 (5 bases). Germline-derived CDR1 and CDR2 are SGHAT and FQNNGV. The length of the CDR3 is 14 residues. V was pared by 4 bases and J by 1 base, with 8 bases between. The CDR3 DNA sequence: TGTGCCAGCAGCTCGGGGCTGAGCAATCAGCCCCAGCATTTT. Its protein product is CASSSGLSNQPQHF.

This sequence joins TRBV6-1 and TRBJ2-5; D is possibly TRBD1 or TRBD2 (6 bases each). From germline, CDR1 is MNHNS and CDR2 SASEGT. The CDR3 has 14 amino acids. The V end was cut by 3 bases, the J end by 5 bases, with 13 bases between. This CDR3 reads CASSEGLTGETQYF. The CDR3 nucleotides are TGTGCCAGCAGTGAGGGACTCACAGGGGAGACCCAGTACTTC.

This rearrangement joins TRBV9 to TRBJ2-1, with D maybe TRBD2 (5 bases). CDR3 length: 16 amino acids. The germline gives CDR1 SGDLS, CDR2 YYNGEE. With 1 base removed from V and 6 bases from J, the gap between germline ends came to 17 bases. This CDR3 is CASSVRHGKWGNEQFF. The CDR3 DNA reads TGTGCCAGCAGCGTAAGGCACGGGAAGTGGGGCAATGAGCAGTTCTTC.

The genes are TRBV25-1 and TRBJ2-7; D unresolved. Germline V gives CDR1 MGHDK, CDR2 SYGVNS. V dropped 10 bases and J dropped 2 bases, with 21 bases sitting between them. This CDR3 has 15 residues. The CDR3 is CATTYWYRRPYEQYF. The CDR3 nucleotides are TGTGCCACCACATACTGGTACAGACGCCCCTACGAGCAGTACTTC.

The chain recombines TRBV5-1 with TRBJ2-1, with TRBD2 matching 8 bases. Germline CDR1 reads SGHRS; CDR2 reads YFSETQ. Unmatched junction bases numbered 8, after V lost 3 bases and J lost 6 bases. The CDR3 sequence is 15 residues long. The CDR3 is CASSSPGRGGNEQFF. CDR3 sequence (DNA): TGCGCCAGCAGCTCCCCTGGCCGGGGGGGCAATGAGCAGTTCTTC.

The chain is built from TRBV5-1 and TRBJ2-1, with 10 bases aligning to TRBD1. The germline gives CDR1 SGHRS, CDR2 YFSETQ. This CDR3 comprises 16 residues. The ends lost 1 base at V and 6 bases at J; junction bases unmatched: 7. CDR3 in amino acids: CASSLFGTGVGNEQFF. CDR3 bases: TGCGCCAGCAGCTTGTTTGGGACAGGGGTCGGCAATGAGCAGTTCTTC.

This clone was detected a few times. This chain connects TRBV11-2 to TRBJ1-5; D might be TRBD1 (6 bases). V dropped 4 bases and J dropped 6 bases, with 16 bases sitting between them. This CDR3 spans 15 amino acids. CDR1 is SGHAT and CDR2 is FQNNGV in the germline V gene. The CDR3 region has the DNA TGTGCCAGCAGCTATAATCAGGGGAGCGGTCAGCCCCAGCATTTT. Its translation: CASSYNQGSGQPQHF.

This clone has just one count. A single base separates this from a much larger clone, so it may be a read error. V gene TRBV6-5 combines with J gene TRBJ2-7; a weak D match, TRBD1 (6 bases). Per germline, CDR1 MNHEY and CDR2 SVGAGI. This CDR3 has 12 residues. The CDR3 DNA sequence: TGTGCCATCAGTGGGACAAACTACGAGCAGTACTTC. Protein sequence: CAISGTNYEQYF.

The chain joins TRBV5-5 to TRBJ1-3; TRBD1 aligns across 8 bases. Trimming at V came to 3 bases and at J to 1 base, leaving 9 bases not matched to a gene. Germline V gives CDR1 SGHKS, CDR2 YYEKEE (reference sequence). The CDR3 spans 17 residues. The CDR3 nucleotides read TGTGCCAGCAGCTCCGCCGGACAGGGCTCTTCTGGAAACACCATATATTTT. Amino acids: CASSSAGQGSSGNTIYF.

About this clone: The junction shows a germline mismatch at one end, possibly a read error. The chain carries TRBV7-2 and TRBJ1-2; no definite D call. The CDR3 has 11 residues. Germline CDR1 reads SGHTA; CDR2 reads FQGNSA. CDR3 sequence reads: CASSFSYVYTF. DNA for the CDR3: TGTGCCAGCAGCTTTTCGTATGTCTACACCTTC.